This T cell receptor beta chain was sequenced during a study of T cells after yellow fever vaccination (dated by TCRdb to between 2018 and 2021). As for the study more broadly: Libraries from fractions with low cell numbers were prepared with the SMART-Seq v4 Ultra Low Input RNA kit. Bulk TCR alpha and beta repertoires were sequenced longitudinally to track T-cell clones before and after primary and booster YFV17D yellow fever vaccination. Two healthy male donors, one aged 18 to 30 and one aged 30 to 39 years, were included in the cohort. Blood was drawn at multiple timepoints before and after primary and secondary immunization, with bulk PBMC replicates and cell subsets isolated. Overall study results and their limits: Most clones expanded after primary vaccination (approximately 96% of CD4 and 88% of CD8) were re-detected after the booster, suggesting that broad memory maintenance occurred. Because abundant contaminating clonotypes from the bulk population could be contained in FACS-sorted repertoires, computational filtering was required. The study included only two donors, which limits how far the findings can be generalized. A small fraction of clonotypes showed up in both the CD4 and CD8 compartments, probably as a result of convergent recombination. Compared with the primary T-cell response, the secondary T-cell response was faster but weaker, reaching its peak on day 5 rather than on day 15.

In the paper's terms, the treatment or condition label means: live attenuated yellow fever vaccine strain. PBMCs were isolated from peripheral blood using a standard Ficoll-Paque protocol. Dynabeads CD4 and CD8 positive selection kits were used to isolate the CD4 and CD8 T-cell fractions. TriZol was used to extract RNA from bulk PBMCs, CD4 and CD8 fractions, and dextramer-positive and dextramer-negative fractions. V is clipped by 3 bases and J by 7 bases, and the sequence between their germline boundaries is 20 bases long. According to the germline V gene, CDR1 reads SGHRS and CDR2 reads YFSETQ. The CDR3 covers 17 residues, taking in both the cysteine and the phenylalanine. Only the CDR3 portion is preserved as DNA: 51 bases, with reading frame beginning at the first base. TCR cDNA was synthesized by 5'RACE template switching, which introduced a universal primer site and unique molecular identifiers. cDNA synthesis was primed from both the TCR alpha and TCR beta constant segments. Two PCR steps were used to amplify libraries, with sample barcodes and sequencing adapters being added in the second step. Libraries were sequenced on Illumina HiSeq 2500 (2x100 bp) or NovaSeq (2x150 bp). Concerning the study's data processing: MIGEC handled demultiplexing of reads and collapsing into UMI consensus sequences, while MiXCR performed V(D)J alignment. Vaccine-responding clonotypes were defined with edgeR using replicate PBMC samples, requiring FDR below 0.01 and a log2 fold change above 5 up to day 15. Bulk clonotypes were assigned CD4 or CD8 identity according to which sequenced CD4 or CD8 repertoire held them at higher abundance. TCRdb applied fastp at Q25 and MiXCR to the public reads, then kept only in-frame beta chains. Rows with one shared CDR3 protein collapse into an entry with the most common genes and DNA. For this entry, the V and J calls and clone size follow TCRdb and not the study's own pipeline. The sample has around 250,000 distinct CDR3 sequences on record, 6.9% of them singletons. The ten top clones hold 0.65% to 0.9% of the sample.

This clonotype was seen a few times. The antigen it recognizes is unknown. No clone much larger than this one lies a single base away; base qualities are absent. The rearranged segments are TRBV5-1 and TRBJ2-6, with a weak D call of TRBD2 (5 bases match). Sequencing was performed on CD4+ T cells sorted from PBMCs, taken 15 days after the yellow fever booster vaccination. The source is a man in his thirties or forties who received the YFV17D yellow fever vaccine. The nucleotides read TGCGCCAGCAGCTCCTTTCTGGACCATCGGGGAGCCAACGTCCTGACTTTC. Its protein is CASSSFLDHRGANVLTF.